The 17 T cell receptor beta chains reported below all come from one sample, sequenced in a study of blood T cell repertoires in COVID-19 (dated by TCRdb to 2020 to 2021). To prepare the library, the immunoSEQ multiplex PCR assay was applied. Not all clones reach the TCRdb copy of this immuneACCESS table, which keeps in-frame sequences only. Checked studies attribute under half of the gap to unresolved V genes and leave the rest unexplained. For this sample there are a few hundred thousand clones; around 89% appear just once. The ten largest clonotypes hold around 2.3% of the sample. Sequencing used peripheral blood. The receptors were sampled from a woman aged 60 to 75 with COVID-19, enrolled during active disease.

This clone was counted once. The chain recombines TRBV6-2 or TRBV6-3 with TRBJ2-5; TRBD1 matches at 8 bases. The CDR3 contains 15 residues. CDR1 MNHEY and CDR2 SVGEGT come from the germline V gene. V was clipped by 4 bases and J by 4 bases; unmatched bases: 8. Here the CDR3 DNA reads TGTGCCAGCAGTTCGGTCAGGGGGCGAAGAGAGACCCAGTACTTC. Translation gives CASSSVRGRRETQYF.

V gene TRBV5-1 combines with J gene TRBJ2-1, with D tentatively TRBD1 (5 bases). CDR3 length: 15 residues. Germline V lookup: CDR1 SGHRS, CDR2 YFSETQ. V shed 0 bases and J shed 2 bases, with 9 bases lying between them. CDR3 amino acids: CASSLVQGTYNEQFF. The CDR3 DNA sequence: TGCGCCAGCAGCTTGGTCCAGGGCACCTACAATGAGCAGTTCTTC.

This rearrangement joins TRBV5-8 to TRBJ1-1, with no clear D. This CDR3 comprises 13 residues. The germline gives CDR1 SGHTS, CDR2 YDEGEE. V was pared by 1 base and J by 10 bases, with 14 bases between. CDR3 loop: CASSLSQAGGAFF. In DNA, the CDR3 is TGTGCCAGCAGCTTGAGTCAAGCCGGCGGAGCTTTCTTT.

As to this clone: This specimen includes other DNA sequences encoding the same CDR3. The chain joins TRBV24-1 to TRBJ2-2; TRBD1 is a possible D gene (5 bases). CDR1 and CDR2 (germline): KGHDR, SFDVKD. V lost 4 bases, J lost 8 bases, and 19 bases lay in between. The length of the CDR3 is 16 residues. CDR3 nucleotide sequence: TGTGCCACCAGTGACACCGCCGAGGCAGGGCAAGGGGAGCTGTTTTTT. Translating it yields CATSDTAEAGQGELFF.

The rearrangement uses TRBV11-2 and TRBJ2-7; unclear D gene. Trimming took 1 base from V and 4 from J, leaving 5 bases between them. This CDR3 is 12 amino acids long. Germline V lookup: CDR1 SGHAT, CDR2 FQNNGV. The CDR3 DNA reads TGTGCCAGCAGCTTAGCGTTTTACGAGCAGTACTTC. Protein: CASSLAFYEQYF. Variable domain in full (rest from reference TRBV11-2 and TRBJ2-7): EAGVAQSPRYKIIEKRQSVAFWCNPISGHATLYWYQQILGQGPKLLIQFQNNGVVDDSQLPKDRFSAERLKGVDSTLKIQPAKLEDSAVYLCASSLAFYEQYFGPGTRLTVT.

The rearrangement joins TRBV29-1 to TRBJ2-1, with a tentative D call TRBD2 (6 bases). The CDR3 length is 12 residues. In germline, CDR1 is SQVTM, CDR2 ANQGSEA. V gave up 6 bases and J gave up 1 base, with 7 bases separating them. The CDR3 region is CSVGGSYNEQFF. CDR3 coding DNA: TGCAGCGTCGGGGGATCCTACAATGAGCAGTTCTTC.

The J gene is TRBJ1-2, the V gene TRBV5-1; 10 bases line up with TRBD1. Losses at the gene ends were 4 bases for V and 0 bases for J; bases not matched to a gene: 3. The germline CDR1 and CDR2 sequences are SGHRS and YFSETQ. This CDR3 comprises 15 residues. Written as DNA, the CDR3 is TGCGCCAGCAGCCTAGGACAGGGGGCTAACTATGGCTACACCTTC. This sequence encodes CASSLGQGANYGYTF.

The V and J genes are TRBV2 and TRBJ2-1; 9 positions agree with TRBD2. The CDR3 covers 15 residues. CDR1 SNHLY and CDR2 FYNNEI come from the germline V gene. Losses at the gene ends were 4 bases for V and 7 bases for J; bases not matched to a gene: 8. CDR3 sequence: CASSGYAGGYNEQFF. Here the CDR3 DNA reads TGTGCCAGCAGTGGTTATGCGGGGGGGTATAATGAGCAGTTCTTC.

The V and J genes are TRBV5-8 and TRBJ2-3; 8 bases match TRBD1. CDR3 length: 16 amino acids. Germline V gene lookup returns CDR1 SGHTS and CDR2 YDEGEE. V lost 3 bases, J lost 1 base, and 7 bases stayed unmatched. The DNA for the CDR3 is TGTGCCAGCAGCTCGAGACAGGGGACGGGCACAGATACGCAGTATTTT. Protein sequence: CASSSRQGTGTDTQYF.

Details on this clone: At the DNA level, this CDR3 is encoded by other sequences in the same sample as well. This chain uses TRBV3-1 (or the pseudogene TRBV3-2) with TRBJ1-5; D remains unclear. Deletions cut 1 base from V and 4 bases from J, with 8 bases between. The germline V gene encodes CDR1 LGHDT and CDR2 YNNKEL (reference sequence). The CDR3 sequence is 14 residues long. CDR3 residues: CASSQGRNNQPQHF. In nucleotides, the CDR3 is TGTGCCAGCAGCCAAGGGAGGAATAATCAGCCCCAGCATTTT.

The chain recombines TRBV4-1 with TRBJ1-1, with D possibly being TRBD1 (6 bases). CDR1 and CDR2 (germline): MGHRA, YSYEKL. The V and J ends lost 8 bases and 8 bases respectively, with 12 bases between them. The CDR3 consists of 11 residues. CDR3 in DNA: TGCGCCAGCCGGGACGGGACAGAAGCTTTCTTT. Amino acids: CASRDGTEAFF.

In this sample, this clone turned up once. The rearrangement uses TRBV3-1 (or the pseudogene TRBV3-2) and TRBJ2-5, with TRBD2 matching 9 bases. The CDR3 is made up of 17 amino acids. Per the germline V gene, CDR1 is LGHDT and CDR2 is YNNKEL (reference sequence). J was trimmed by 3 bases and V by 0 bases; bases with no gene match: 8. CDR3 loop: CASSQERLAGTKETQYF. The DNA for the CDR3 is TGTGCCAGCAGCCAAGAGAGGCTAGCGGGGACCAAAGAGACCCAGTACTTC.

The chain combines TRBV9 with TRBJ1-3, with a possible D match to TRBD1 (6 bases). The germline V and J ends were trimmed by 0 bases and 6 bases, with 13 bases remaining between them. The CDR3 contains 15 residues. The germline V gene has CDR1 SGDLS and CDR2 YYNGEE. CDR3 sequence (DNA): TGTGCCAGCAGCGTAGGTGGACAGTCGACAAACACCATATATTTT. Its protein product is CASSVGGQSTNTIYF.

The genes are TRBV19 and TRBJ1-2; TRBD1 matches at 7 bases. Losses at the gene ends were 6 bases for V and 3 bases for J; bases not matched to a gene: 7. The CDR3 runs to 14 residues. Germline values: CDR1 LNHDA, CDR2 SQIVND (reference sequence). For the CDR3, the DNA is TGTGCCAGTAGCGGGACAGACTGGGACTATGGCTACACCTTC. Translation gives CASSGTDWDYGYTF.

The rearrangement uses TRBV7-3 and TRBJ2-5, with D hard to call. Germline V gives CDR1 SGHTA, CDR2 FQGTGA. V lost 0 bases to trimming and J lost 0 bases, with 8 bases between them. The CDR3 runs to 15 residues. The CDR3 reads CASSLTAEYQETQYF. The CDR3 DNA reads as TGTGCCAGCAGCTTAACTGCCGAGTACCAAGAGACCCAGTACTTC.

This chain joins TRBV18 and TRBJ2-1, with 7 bases lining up with TRBD2. Germline V gives CDR1 KGHSH, CDR2 LQKENI. The CDR3 contains 17 residues. The ends lost 1 base at V and 0 bases at J; junction bases unmatched: 6. CDR3 DNA sequence: TGTGCCAGCTCACCACTTGGCGGGGGAACCTCCTACAATGAGCAGTTCTTC. Residues: CASSPLGGGTSYNEQFF. Full variable domain (missing parts from reference TRBV18 and TRBJ2-1): NAGVMQNPRHLVRRRGQEARLRCSPMKGHSHVYWYRQLPEEGLKFMVYLQKENIIDESGMPKERFSAEFPKEGPSILRIQQVVRGDSAAYFCASSPLGGGTSYNEQFFGPGTRLTVL.

The rearrangement joins TRBV4-2 to TRBJ1-5; 8 bases map to TRBD1. The CDR3 loop spans 15 amino acids. The V segment lost 1 base and the J segment 4 bases; nucleotides outside the gene matches: 3. The germline gives CDR1 LGHNA, CDR2 YNFKEQ. CDR3 region: CASSQAGQGNQPQHF. CDR3 in DNA: TGTGCCAGCAGCCAAGCCGGACAGGGAAATCAGCCCCAGCATTTT.